This TCR beta chain was recorded in a study of blood T cell repertoires in COVID-19. Study-wide background: Whether acute or convalescent, the COVID-19 samples came from the United States, Italy and Spain. Nucleic acid was either cDNA or gDNA, and it came from T cells, B-cell-depleted T cells, or PBMCs.

In the source study's methods: Amplification with reference gene primers provided the estimates of nucleated cell counts. Clones were sequenced by immunoSEQ multiplex PCR, and TCRdb holds only the in-frame ones, with some missing. That table is the source of V, J and clone size, and D and trimming were worked out from the DNA. This sample carries roughly 55,000 clones, more than 60% of them seen once, and the ten largest clones take 15%. The V end was cut by 5 bases, the J end by 7 bases, with 13 bases between. The CDR3 runs to 13 residues. Germline V gene data show CDR1 as KGHDR and CDR2 as SFDVKD. What was sequenced was peripheral blood. The sequence derives from a human donor with active or convalescent COVID-19. The donor label of this sample is uncertain. V and J are TRBV24-1 and TRBJ1-1; a weak D match, TRBD1 (5 bases). The CDR3 sequence is CATSGNRMGEAFF. CDR3 in DNA: TGTGCCACCAGTGGAAACAGGATGGGTGAAGCTTTCTTT.